The 2 T cell receptor beta chains given below trace back to one sample, sequenced in a study of molecular identifiers for immune sequencing clone quantification. TCRdb called the PCR reads again in MiXCR, with one record for every CDR3 protein. The table includes just over 40,000 distinct CDR3 sequences, about a quarter detected once. What was sequenced was naive CD8+ T cells from blood, with Jurkat cell RNA spiked in. As to subset: FACS-sorted CD8+CD4-CCR7+CD45RA+ naive T cells. The receptors here all came from a human donor in good health. Some libraries in this study had Jurkat cell RNA spiked in.

This clonotype was observed at least ten times. This chain uses TRBV6-6 with TRBJ2-7, with TRBD1 matching 7 bases. The V gene's germline CDR1 is MNHNY and CDR2 SVGAGI (reference sequence). CDR3 size: 14 residues. Trimming took 6 bases from V and 4 from J; bases not matched to a gene: 9. The CDR3 nucleotides read TGTGCCAGCAGCCCTCGGGACAGTAATTACGAGCAGTACTTC. It encodes CASSPRDSNYEQYF.

Many counts were recorded for this clonotype. This chain joins TRBV5-6 and TRBJ2-5; maybe TRBD2 (5 bases). The CDR3 extends over 13 amino acids. Germline loops: CDR1 SGHDT, CDR2 YYEEEE. V was clipped by 0 bases and J by 4 bases, with 7 bases between them. CDR3 loop: CASSLDLAETQYF. The CDR3, as DNA: TGTGCCAGCAGCTTGGATCTAGCAGAGACCCAGTACTTC.